Sequencing of this T cell receptor (beta chain) was carried out in a study of shared clonotypes between healthy human individuals. A note on this clone: Its antigen is unknown.

The repertoire was sequenced with immunoSEQ multiplex PCR; TCRdb's copy has only in-frame clones and lacks some. The sample lists hundreds of thousands of clones, around 95% occurring once. Germline values: CDR1 WNHNN, CDR2 SYGVQD (reference sequence). The CDR3 is 17 amino acids. The V and J ends lost 3 bases and 7 bases, in that order; junction bases with no gene match: 16. Naive CD8 cells lacked CD45RO and underwent positive selection for CCR7, leaving out terminally differentiated effector memory CD45RA+ cells. Study-level findings and limits: The naive CD4 repertoires of a few donors were compared, and around 5% of clonotypes were shared. Larger estimated richness was generally seen in naive subsets than in memory subsets. It was only blood that was sampled, and tissue repertoires likely differ.

The rearrangement joins TRBV10-1 to TRBJ2-7; 9 positions agree with TRBD2. The specimen sequenced was naive CD8+ T cells sorted from blood. This TCR came from a woman in her 30s in good health. CDR3 in DNA: TGCGCCAGCAGTGAAGGTGGGCTAGCGGGGACTTCTCTGGAGCAGTACTTC. Encoded protein: CASSEGGLAGTSLEQYF.